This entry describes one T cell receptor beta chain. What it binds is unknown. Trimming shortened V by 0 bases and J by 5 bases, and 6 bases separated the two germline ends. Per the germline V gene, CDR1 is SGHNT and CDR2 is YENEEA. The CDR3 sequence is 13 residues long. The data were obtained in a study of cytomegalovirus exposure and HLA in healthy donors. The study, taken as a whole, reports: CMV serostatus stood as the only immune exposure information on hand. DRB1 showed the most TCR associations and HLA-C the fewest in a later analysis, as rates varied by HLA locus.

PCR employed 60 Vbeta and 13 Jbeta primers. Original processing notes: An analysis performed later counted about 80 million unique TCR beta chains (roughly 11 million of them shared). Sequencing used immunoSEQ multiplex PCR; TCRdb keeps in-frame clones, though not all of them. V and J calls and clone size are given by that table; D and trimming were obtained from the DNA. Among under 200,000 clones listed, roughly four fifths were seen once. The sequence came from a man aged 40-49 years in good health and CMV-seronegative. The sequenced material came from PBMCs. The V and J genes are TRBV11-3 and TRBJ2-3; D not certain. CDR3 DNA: TGTGCCAGCAGCTTAGATCCGAGAGATACGCAGTATTTT. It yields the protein CASSLDPRDTQYF.